This T cell receptor (beta chain) was sequenced in a study of T cell changes during pregnancy in multiple sclerosis. The CDR3 is made up of 16 amino acids. Germline assignment: CDR1 LNHDA and CDR2 SQIVND (reference sequence). V lost 1 base to trimming and J lost 3 bases, with 14 bases between them. Profiled with immunoSEQ multiplex PCR; TCRdb holds only in-frame clones, not every one. The sample yields tens of thousands of clones, just under 95% seen once. Sequenced here: peripheral blood, sampled in the first trimester of pregnancy. The sequence derives from a female donor with multiple sclerosis, enrolled in a pregnancy study. J is TRBJ2-3 and V is TRBV19; D might be TRBD2 (5 bases). DNA of the CDR3: TGTGCCAGTAGTATAGTATCGGGGATGAGAACAGATACGCAGTATTTT. Protein sequence: CASSIVSGMRTDTQYF.